This T cell receptor (beta chain) was observed in a study of Ad26.COV2.S vaccination and SARS-CoV-2 variants. Across the study: In the COV1001 trial, the donor was in the Ad26.COV2.S arm.

Measured with immunoSEQ multiplex PCR; TCRdb has only the in-frame clones, and not every one. The sample includes 200,000 to 250,000 clones, roughly 90% of them seen just once. Trimming pared 4 bases from V and 5 bases from J, leaving 8 bases between. The CDR3 sequence is 11 residues long. Germline loops: CDR1 GTSNPN, CDR2 SVGIG (reference sequence). A few counts support this clone. Treatment reported: around 19 received Ad26.COV2.S at low or high dose, single or two shots; about 5 received placebo; per-sample allocation not given. Collection of the samples took place on day 63 after the first injection of vaccine or placebo.

The specimen comprised peripheral blood, sampled in a trial of Ad26.COV2.S vaccine versus placebo. This chain joins TRBV30 and TRBJ1-1; D is unclear. This clonotype was obtained from a person aged 18-60 years who received the Ad26.COV2.S COVID-19 vaccine or a placebo. The DNA of the CDR3 is TGTGCCTGGAATTGGGGTACTGAAGCTTTCTTT. Translation: CAWNWGTEAFF.